The 14 T cell receptor beta chains below come from one sample, sequenced in a study of OX40 agonist ivuxolimab in advanced cancers. Libraries were prepared by immunoSEQ multiplex PCR; TCRdb keeps only in-frame clonotypes and omits some of them. The sample lists about 14,000 clones, 65% to 75% occurring once. The sample was CD4+ or CD8+ T cells sorted from blood, taken in a trial of the OX40 agonist ivuxolimab. These receptors came from an adult with an advanced solid tumor such as melanoma, head and neck, liver or kidney cancer.

The gene calls are TRBV19 and TRBJ2-7; D might be TRBD2 (5 bases). CDR1 and CDR2 from the germline V gene are LNHDA and SQIVND (reference sequence). The CDR3 is 15 residues long. V lost 3 bases and J lost 0, with 12 bases in between. DNA for the CDR3: TGTGCCAGTAGTATGAGCGGTACTAGCTCCTACGAGCAGTACTTC. Translation gives CASSMSGTSSYEQYF. The whole variable domain, remainder taken from reference TRBV19 and TRBJ2-7, is DGGITQSPKYLFRKEGQNVTLSCEQNLNHDAMYWYRQDPGQGLRLIYYSQIVNDFQKGDIAEGYSVSREKKESFPLTVTSAQKNPTAFYLCASSMSGTSSYEQYFGPGTRLTVT.

The V and J genes are TRBV6-6 and TRBJ2-7; 7 nucleotides align to TRBD2. This CDR3 is 16 amino acids long. Unmatched junction bases numbered 9, after V lost 4 bases and J lost 0 bases. Germline V gene lookup returns CDR1 MNHNY and CDR2 SVGAGI (reference sequence). The CDR3 here is CASSFTSDKSSYEQYF. DNA for the CDR3: TGTGCCAGCAGTTTTACTAGCGACAAAAGCTCCTACGAGCAGTACTTC.

This clone showed up just a few times. V is TRBV2 and J is TRBJ2-7, with 14 bases identical to TRBD2. The CDR3 has 18 residues. Germline loops: CDR1 SNHLY, CDR2 FYNNEI. The trim removed 11 bases at V and 3 bases at J, leaving 18 bases unmatched. Here the CDR3 reads CAQRGLGLAGVPYYEQYF. In DNA form, the CDR3 reads TGTGCCCAGAGGGGACTGGGACTAGCGGGAGTTCCATACTACGAGCAGTACTTC.

The rearrangement links TRBV9 to TRBJ2-3, with no clear D. V dropped 0 bases and J dropped 2 bases, with 10 bases sitting between them. The CDR3 contains 15 residues. Germline CDR1 and CDR2: SGDLS and YYNGEE. CDR3 sequence: CASSVGVDSTDTQYF. The CDR3 nucleotides read TGTGCCAGCAGCGTAGGGGTGGATTCCACAGATACGCAGTATTTT.

The chain recombines TRBV5-1 with TRBJ1-1; the D is unclear. Trimming cost V 0 bases and J 0 bases, with 6 bases left between them. CDR1 and CDR2 (germline): SGHRS, YFSETQ. The CDR3 covers 14 residues. The CDR3 is CASSLGAVNTEAFF. CDR3 coding DNA: TGCGCCAGCAGCTTGGGGGCAGTGAACACTGAAGCTTTCTTT.

The V call is TRBV10-3, the J call TRBJ1-2; the match to TRBD1 covers 9 bases. The ends lost 0 bases at V and 3 bases at J; junction bases unmatched: 8. Germline CDR1 is ENHRY and CDR2 is SYGVKD. The CDR3 has 17 residues. The CDR3 loop reads CAISESETGGADYGYTF. Here the CDR3 DNA reads TGTGCCATCAGTGAGTCGGAAACAGGGGGCGCTGACTATGGCTACACCTTC.

The chain links TRBV19 to TRBJ1-2; D possibly corresponds to TRBD1 (5 bases). The V gene's germline CDR1 is LNHDA and CDR2 SQIVND (reference sequence). The CDR3 sequence is 15 residues long. V shed 5 bases and J shed 0 bases, with 13 bases lying between them. CDR3 sequence (DNA): TGTGCCAGTAGTCGCAGACAGTTGGCTAACTATGGCTACACCTTC. Translating it yields CASSRRQLANYGYTF.

The chain joins TRBV28 to TRBJ1-2; no definite D call. V dropped 3 bases and J dropped 6 bases, with 20 bases sitting between them. This CDR3 contains 16 residues. CDR1 and CDR2 (germline): MDHEN, SYDVKM. The chain's CDR3 is CASSLVPRLTIHGYTF. CDR3 coding DNA: TGTGCCAGCAGTTTGGTGCCTAGGCTAACTATACATGGCTACACCTTC.

The chain employs TRBV6-4 and TRBJ2-3; TRBD2 aligns across 12 bases. Germline V gene sequence: CDR1 MRHNA, CDR2 SNTAGT. Trimming took 0 bases from V and 5 from J; bases not matched to a gene: 3. The CDR3 has 16 amino acids. In DNA form, the CDR3 reads TGTGCCAGCAGTGACTCACTAGCGGGAGGTATAGATACGCAGTATTTT. It yields the protein CASSDSLAGGIDTQYF.

The chain carries TRBV11-2 and TRBJ2-3; D remains unclear. This CDR3 spans 12 amino acids. CDR1 is SGHAT and CDR2 is FQNNGV in the germline V gene. V was clipped by 3 bases and J by 5 bases, with 6 bases between them. The CDR3 here is CASSLTEDTQYF. CDR3 nucleotides: TGTGCCAGCAGCTTGACCGAAGATACGCAGTATTTT.

The chain uses TRBV7-6 and TRBJ1-1; 8 bases map to TRBD1. This CDR3 is 14 amino acids long. The V segment lost 5 bases and the J segment 4 bases; nucleotides outside the gene matches: 6. Germline values: CDR1 SGHVS, CDR2 FNYEAQ. The CDR3 bases are TGTGCCAGCAGCACCCAGGGGGCGCGCACTGAAGCTTTCTTT. This sequence encodes CASSTQGARTEAFF. The variable domain in full, with the rest retrieved from reference TRBV7-6 and TRBJ1-1, is GAGVSQSPRYKVTKRGQDVALRCDPISGHVSLYWYRQALGQGPEFLTYFNYEAQQDKSGLPNDRFSAERPEGSISTLTIQRTEQRDSAMYRCASSTQGARTEAFFGQGTRLTVV.

The chain is built from TRBV5-6 and TRBJ2-5, with TRBD1 matching 9 bases. The junction had 8 bases not matched to a gene; V was cut back by 4 bases and J by 13 bases. CDR1 SGHDT and CDR2 YYEEEE come from the germline V gene. There are 12 residues in the CDR3. In nucleotides, the CDR3 is TGTGCCAGCAGCCGGCCAGGACAGGGGTCGTACTTC. The encoded protein is CASSRPGQGSYF.

The CDR3 here is CASSYGWTGTYEQYF. In DNA, the CDR3 is TGTGCCAGCAGTTACGGATGGACAGGGACCTACGAGCAGTACTTC. V usage is TRBV6-5 and J usage is TRBJ2-7, with 8 bases lining up with TRBD1. V lost 2 bases, J lost 2 bases, and 5 bases stayed unmatched. The CDR3 sequence is 15 residues long. Germline V gene sequence: CDR1 MNHEY, CDR2 SVGAGI.

The rearrangement joins TRBV7-2 to TRBJ2-7; 9 bases line up with TRBD1. The CDR3 is 14 residues long. The V gene's germline CDR1 is SGHTA and CDR2 FQGNSA. The ends lost 5 bases at V and 6 bases at J; junction bases unmatched: 8. The CDR3 here is CASSPDRGSFEQYF. The DNA for the CDR3 is TGTGCCAGCAGCCCCGACAGGGGGTCGTTCGAGCAGTACTTC.